This TCR beta chain was sequenced in a study of blood T cell repertoires in COVID-19 (dated by TCRdb to the early 2020s). About the full investigation: Collaborator samples came from the United States, Italy and Spain and covered acute and convalescent phases of COVID-19. The material from the prospective study consisted of cDNA or gDNA derived from T cells, B-cell-depleted T cells, or PBMCs. The repertoires were released in a freely available public database intended as a resource for research on the immune response to SARS-CoV-2. Subjects who had been exposed to COVID-19, were actively infected with it, or had recovered from it provided the deeply sampled blood TCRbeta repertoires that made up the dataset. Nearly every sample came with metadata listing a de-identified subject ID, COVID-19 status, age in years and sex. Samples were obtained from the ongoing ImmuneRACE study (first 160 participants) and from some 1,300 subjects provided by 6 global collaborators. Where available, HLA class I and class II types were taken from metadata supplied by the sample provider and were not determined by assay-based typing.

In the prospective study, participants were about 18 to 95 years old, resided in about two dozen geographic areas of the United States, and were enrolled through a virtual design. In the prospective study, cohorts were assigned on the basis of participant-reported clinical history obtained from a screening survey and a study questionnaire. ImmuneRACE Cohort 3 recovered participants were defined by two consecutive negative NP/OP PCR tests, healthcare professional clearance, or symptom resolution. In the prospective study, mobile phlebotomists collected whole blood, serum and a nasopharyngeal or oropharyngeal swab from each participant. Prospective study participants could optionally give additional blood draws and questionnaires over an approximately two-month period. Before DNA extraction, blood samples from the prospective study were shipped at room temperature or frozen. In the case of this clone: No cognate antigen has been identified for it. Within one base of it there is no much larger clone, and no base qualities were kept.

TCRbeta CDR3 regions were amplified from genomic DNA by means of the immunoSEQ Assay, a bias-controlled multiplex PCR. The paper's data handling went like this. Nucleated cell counts per sample were estimated from amplification of reference gene primers within the assay. To quantify the absolute abundance of each unique TCRbeta CDR3 rearrangement, sequence reads were collapsed and filtered. For each sample, productive Simpson clonality was calculated as the square root of Simpson's diversity index over productive rearrangements. In TCRdb, the immuneACCESS table is reduced to in-frame sequences with V and J assigned. These tables do not hold every clone; where another copy was compared, an unresolved V gene accounts for under half, and the others remain unexplained. That table supplies the V and J calls and clone size; D and trimming were determined from the DNA. The sample table lists 250,000 to 350,000 clones, roughly nine tenths of them with a count of one. The ten largest make up approximately 5.7% of the sample.

Overall study outcomes, separate from this receptor: The quantity of clinical and demographic metadata differed by source and by participant and was supplied without curation.

V lost 1 base and J lost 9 bases, and the count of bases not matched to a germline gene is 3. From a lookup of the germline V gene, CDR1 and CDR2 are SGHRS and YFSETQ. The CDR3 runs 14 amino acids, cysteine and phenylalanine included. Solely the CDR3 DNA is kept, with 42 bases framed from the first base. This clonotype was sampled from a woman in her 40s who had recovered from COVID-19. The V and J genes are TRBV5-1 and TRBJ2-1; TRBD2 agrees with 11 junctional bases. The sample comprised PBMCs or T cells enriched from blood (not recorded which). The nucleotides are TGCGCCAGCAGCTTGACTAGCGGGAGTGGTGAGCAGTTCTTC. Protein translation: CASSLTSGSGEQFF.